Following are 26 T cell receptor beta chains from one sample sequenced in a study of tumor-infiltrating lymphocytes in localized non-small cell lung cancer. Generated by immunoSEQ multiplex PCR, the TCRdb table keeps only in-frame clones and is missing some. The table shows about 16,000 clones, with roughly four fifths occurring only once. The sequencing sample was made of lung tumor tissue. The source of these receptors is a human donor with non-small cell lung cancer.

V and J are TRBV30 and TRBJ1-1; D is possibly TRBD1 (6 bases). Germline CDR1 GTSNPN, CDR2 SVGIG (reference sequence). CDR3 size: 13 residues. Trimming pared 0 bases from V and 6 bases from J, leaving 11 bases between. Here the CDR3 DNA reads TGTGCCTGGAGTGTAAGGGGGGGGGCTGAAGCTTTCTTT. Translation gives CAWSVRGGAEAFF.

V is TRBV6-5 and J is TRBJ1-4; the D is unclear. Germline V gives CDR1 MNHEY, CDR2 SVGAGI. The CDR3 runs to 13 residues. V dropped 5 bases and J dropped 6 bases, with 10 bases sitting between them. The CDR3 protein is CASSPTGDEKLFF. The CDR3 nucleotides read TGTGCCAGCAGTCCGACTGGGGATGAAAAACTGTTTTTT.

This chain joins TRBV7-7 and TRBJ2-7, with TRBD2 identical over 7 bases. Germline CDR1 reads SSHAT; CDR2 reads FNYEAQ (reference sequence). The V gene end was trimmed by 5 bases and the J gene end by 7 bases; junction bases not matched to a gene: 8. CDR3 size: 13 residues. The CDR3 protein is CASSRSGWAEQYF. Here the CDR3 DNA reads TGTGCCAGCAGCCGTAGCGGGTGGGCGGAGCAGTACTTC.

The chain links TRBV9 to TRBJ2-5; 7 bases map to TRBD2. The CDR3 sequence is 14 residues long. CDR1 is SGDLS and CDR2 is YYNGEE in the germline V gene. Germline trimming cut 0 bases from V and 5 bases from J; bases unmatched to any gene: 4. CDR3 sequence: CASSVASGRETQYF. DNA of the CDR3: TGTGCCAGCAGCGTAGCTAGCGGTAGGGAGACCCAGTACTTC.

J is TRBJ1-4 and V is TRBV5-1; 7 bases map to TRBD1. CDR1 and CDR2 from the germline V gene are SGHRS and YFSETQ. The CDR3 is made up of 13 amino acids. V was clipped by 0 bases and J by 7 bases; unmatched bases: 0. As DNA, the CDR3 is TGCGCCAGCAGCTTGGACAGGGGTGAAAAACTGTTTTTT. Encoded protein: CASSLDRGEKLFF.

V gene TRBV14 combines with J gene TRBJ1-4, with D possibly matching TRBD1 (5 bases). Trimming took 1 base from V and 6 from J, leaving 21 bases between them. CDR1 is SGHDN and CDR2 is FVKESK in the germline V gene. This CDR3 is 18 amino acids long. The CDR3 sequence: CASSQGASGPTAHEKLFF. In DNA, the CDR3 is TGTGCCAGCAGCCAAGGGGCTTCAGGGCCGACGGCACATGAAAAACTGTTTTTT. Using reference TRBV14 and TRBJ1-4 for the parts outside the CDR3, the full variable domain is EAGVTQFPSHSVIEKGQTVTLRCDPISGHDNLYWYRRVMGKEIKFLLHFVKESKQDESGMPNNRFLAERTGGTYSTLKVQPAELEDSGVYFCASSQGASGPTAHEKLFFGSGTQLSVL.

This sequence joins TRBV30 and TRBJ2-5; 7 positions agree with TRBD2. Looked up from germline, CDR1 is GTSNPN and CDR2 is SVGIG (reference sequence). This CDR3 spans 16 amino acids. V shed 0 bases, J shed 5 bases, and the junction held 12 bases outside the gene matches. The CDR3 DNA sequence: TGTGCCTGGAGTGTACTGGGAGGGCCGTGGCAGGAGACCCAGTACTTC. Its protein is CAWSVLGGPWQETQYF.

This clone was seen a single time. CDR3 sequence reads: CASDPSGPSYNEQFF. The CDR3 DNA sequence: TGTGCCAGCGATCCCTCGGGGCCCTCCTACAATGAGCAGTTCTTC. The chain links TRBV7-8 to TRBJ2-1; D possibly uses TRBD1 or TRBD2 (5 bases each). This CDR3 is built from 15 residues. CDR1 is SGHVS and CDR2 is FQNEAQ in the germline V gene. The germline V and J ends were trimmed by 8 bases and 0 bases, with 14 bases remaining between them.

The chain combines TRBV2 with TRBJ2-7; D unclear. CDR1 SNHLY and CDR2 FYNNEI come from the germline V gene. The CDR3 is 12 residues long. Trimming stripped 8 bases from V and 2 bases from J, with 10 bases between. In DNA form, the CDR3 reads TGTGCCAGCGGCGTCTGGGCCTACGAGCAGTACTTC. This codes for CASGVWAYEQYF.

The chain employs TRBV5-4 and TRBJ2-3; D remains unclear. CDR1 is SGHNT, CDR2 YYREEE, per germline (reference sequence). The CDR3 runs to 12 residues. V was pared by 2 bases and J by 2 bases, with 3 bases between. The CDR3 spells CASSLSTDTQYF. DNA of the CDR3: TGTGCCAGCAGCTTATCCACAGATACGCAGTATTTT.

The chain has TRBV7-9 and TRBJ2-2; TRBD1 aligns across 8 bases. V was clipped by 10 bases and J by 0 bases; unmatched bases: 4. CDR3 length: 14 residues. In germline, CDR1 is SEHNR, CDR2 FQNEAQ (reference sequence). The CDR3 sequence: CANAGQANTGELFF. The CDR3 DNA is TGTGCCAACGCGGGACAGGCGAACACCGGGGAGCTGTTTTTT. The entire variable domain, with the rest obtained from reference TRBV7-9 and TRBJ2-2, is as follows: DTGVSQNPRHKITKRGQNVTFRCDPISEHNRLYWYRQTLGQGPEFLTYFQNEAQLEKSRLLSDRFSAERPKGSFSTLEIQRTEQGDSAMYLCANAGQANTGELFFGEGSRLTVL.

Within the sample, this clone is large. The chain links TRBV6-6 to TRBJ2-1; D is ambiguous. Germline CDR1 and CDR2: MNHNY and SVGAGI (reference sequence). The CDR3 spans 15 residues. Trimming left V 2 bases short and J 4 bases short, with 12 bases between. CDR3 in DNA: TGTGCCAGCAGTTACGAAGATCACAGATACAATGAGCAGTTCTTC. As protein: CASSYEDHRYNEQFF.

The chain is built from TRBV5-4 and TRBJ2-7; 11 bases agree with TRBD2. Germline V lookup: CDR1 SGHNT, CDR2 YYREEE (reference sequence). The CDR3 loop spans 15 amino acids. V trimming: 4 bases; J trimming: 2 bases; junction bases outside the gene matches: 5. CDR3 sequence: CASSGGLAETYEQYF. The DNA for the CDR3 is TGTGCCAGCAGCGGGGGACTAGCGGAAACCTACGAGCAGTACTTC.

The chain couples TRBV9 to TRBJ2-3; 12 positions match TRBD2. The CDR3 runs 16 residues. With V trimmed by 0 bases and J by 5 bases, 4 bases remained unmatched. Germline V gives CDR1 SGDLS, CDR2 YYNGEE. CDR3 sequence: CASSVGASGGGDTQYF. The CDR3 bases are TGTGCCAGCAGCGTAGGCGCTAGCGGGGGGGGAGATACGCAGTATTTT.

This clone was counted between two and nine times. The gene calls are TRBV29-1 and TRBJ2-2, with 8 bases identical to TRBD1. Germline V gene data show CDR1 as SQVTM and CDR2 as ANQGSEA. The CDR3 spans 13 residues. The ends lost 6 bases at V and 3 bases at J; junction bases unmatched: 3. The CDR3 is CSVGQGYTGELFF. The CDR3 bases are TGCAGCGTCGGACAGGGTTACACCGGGGAGCTGTTTTTT.

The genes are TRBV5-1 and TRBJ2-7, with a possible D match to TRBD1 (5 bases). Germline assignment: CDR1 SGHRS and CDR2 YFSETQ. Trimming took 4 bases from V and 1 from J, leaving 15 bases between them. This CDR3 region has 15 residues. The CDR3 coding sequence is TGCGCCAGCAGCCTCGGAGACAGTTGGTCCTACGAGCAGTACTTC. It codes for CASSLGDSWSYEQYF.

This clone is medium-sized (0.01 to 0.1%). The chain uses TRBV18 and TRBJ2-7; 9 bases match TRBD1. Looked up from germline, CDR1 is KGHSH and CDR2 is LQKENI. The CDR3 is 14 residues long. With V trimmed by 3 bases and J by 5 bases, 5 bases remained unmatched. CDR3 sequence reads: CASSPNTGGNEQYF. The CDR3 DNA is TGTGCCAGCTCACCTAATACAGGGGGCAACGAGCAGTACTTC.

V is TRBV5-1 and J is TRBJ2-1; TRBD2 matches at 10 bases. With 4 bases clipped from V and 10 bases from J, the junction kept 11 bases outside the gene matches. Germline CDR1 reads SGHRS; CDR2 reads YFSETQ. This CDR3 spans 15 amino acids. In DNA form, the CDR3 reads TGCGCCAGCAGCCCCCGCCTAGCGGGAGTGGGGGAGCAGTTCTTC. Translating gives CASSPRLAGVGEQFF.

CDR3 residues: CASSRRDWPRGNEQFF. The CDR3 coding sequence is TGCGCCAGCAGCAGGCGGGACTGGCCTAGGGGCAATGAGCAGTTCTTC. This sequence joins TRBV4-1 and TRBJ2-1; D is perhaps TRBD2 (6 bases). Looked up from germline, CDR1 is MGHRA and CDR2 is YSYEKL. The CDR3 contains 16 residues. The V end lost 5 bases, the J end lost 6 bases, and 20 bases lay between the germline ends.

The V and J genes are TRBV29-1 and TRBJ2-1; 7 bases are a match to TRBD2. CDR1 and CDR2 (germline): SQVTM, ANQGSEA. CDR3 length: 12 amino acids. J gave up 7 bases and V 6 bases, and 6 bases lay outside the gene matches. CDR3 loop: CSVRGEGNEQFF. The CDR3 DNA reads TGCAGCGTCCGGGGGGAGGGAAATGAGCAGTTCTTC.

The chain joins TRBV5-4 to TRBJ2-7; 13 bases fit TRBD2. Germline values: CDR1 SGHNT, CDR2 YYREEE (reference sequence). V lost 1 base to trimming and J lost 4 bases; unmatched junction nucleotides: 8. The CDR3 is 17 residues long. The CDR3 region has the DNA TGTGCCAGCAGCTTGAGCCTCCGGACTAGCGGGAGTTACGAGCAGTACTTC. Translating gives CASSLSLRTSGSYEQYF.

The CDR3, as DNA: TGCGCCAGCAGCTTGGGCGGGACAGGGAGGACAGATACGCAGTATTTT. Translation: CASSLGGTGRTDTQYF. The chain has TRBV5-1 and TRBJ2-3, with 9 positions matching TRBD1. The CDR3 has 16 residues. Trimming took 0 bases from V and 3 from J; bases not matched to a gene: 5. Germline V CDR1 and CDR2: SGHRS, YFSETQ.

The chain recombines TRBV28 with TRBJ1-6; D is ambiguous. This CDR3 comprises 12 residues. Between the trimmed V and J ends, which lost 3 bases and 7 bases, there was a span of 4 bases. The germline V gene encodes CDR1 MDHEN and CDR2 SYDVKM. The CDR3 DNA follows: TGTGCCAGCAGTTTCAGCAATTCACCCCTCCACTTT. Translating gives CASSFSNSPLHF. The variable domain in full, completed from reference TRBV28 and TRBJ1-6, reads DVKVTQSSRYLVKRTGEKVFLECVQDMDHENMFWYRQDPGLGLRLIYFSYDVKMKEKGDIPEGYSVSREKKERFSLILESASTNQTSMYLCASSFSNSPLHFGNGTRLTVT.

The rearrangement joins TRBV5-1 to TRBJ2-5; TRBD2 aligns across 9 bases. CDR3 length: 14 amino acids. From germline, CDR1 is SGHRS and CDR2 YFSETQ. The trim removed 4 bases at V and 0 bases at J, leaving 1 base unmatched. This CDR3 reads CASSASGDQETQYF. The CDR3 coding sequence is TGCGCCAGCAGCGCTAGCGGGGACCAAGAGACCCAGTACTTC.

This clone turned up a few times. CDR3 in amino acids: CAIRTGLNTEAFF. The DNA for the CDR3 is TGTGCCATAAGGACAGGGTTGAACACTGAAGCTTTCTTT. The chain is built from TRBV10-3 and TRBJ1-1, with 8 positions matching TRBD1. This CDR3 spans 13 amino acids. Germline V gene lookup returns CDR1 ENHRY and CDR2 SYGVKD. J lost 0 bases, V lost 9 bases, and 3 bases had no gene match.

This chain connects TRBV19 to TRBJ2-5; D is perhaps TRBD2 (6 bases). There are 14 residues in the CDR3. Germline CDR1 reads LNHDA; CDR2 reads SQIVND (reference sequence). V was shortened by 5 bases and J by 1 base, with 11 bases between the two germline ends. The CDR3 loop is CASSDSGGQETQYF. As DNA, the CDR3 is TGTGCCAGTAGTGATTCCGGGGGCCAAGAGACCCAGTACTTC.